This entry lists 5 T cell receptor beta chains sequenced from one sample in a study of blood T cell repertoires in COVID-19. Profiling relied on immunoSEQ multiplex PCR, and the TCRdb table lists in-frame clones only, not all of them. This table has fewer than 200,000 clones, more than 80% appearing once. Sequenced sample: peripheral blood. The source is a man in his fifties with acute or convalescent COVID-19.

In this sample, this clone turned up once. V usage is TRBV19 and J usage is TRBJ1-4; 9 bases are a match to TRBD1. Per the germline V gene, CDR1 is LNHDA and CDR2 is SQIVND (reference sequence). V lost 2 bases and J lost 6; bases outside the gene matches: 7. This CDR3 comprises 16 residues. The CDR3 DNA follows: TGTGCCAGTAGTATATCCCTGACAGGGGGGTATGAAAAACTGTTTTTT. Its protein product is CASSISLTGGYEKLFF.

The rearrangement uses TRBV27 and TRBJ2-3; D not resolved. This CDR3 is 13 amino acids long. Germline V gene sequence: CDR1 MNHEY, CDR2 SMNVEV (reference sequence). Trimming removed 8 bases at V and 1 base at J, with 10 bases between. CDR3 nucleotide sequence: TGTGCCAGCCGGGTTTATGGCACAGATACGCAGTATTTT. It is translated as CASRVYGTDTQYF.

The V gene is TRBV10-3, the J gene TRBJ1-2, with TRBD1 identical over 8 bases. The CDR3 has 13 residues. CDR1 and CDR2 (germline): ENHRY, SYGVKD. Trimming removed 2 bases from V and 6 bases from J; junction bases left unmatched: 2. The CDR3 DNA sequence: TGTGCCATCAGTGAGGCGACAGGGGATGGCTACACCTTC. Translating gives CAISEATGDGYTF.

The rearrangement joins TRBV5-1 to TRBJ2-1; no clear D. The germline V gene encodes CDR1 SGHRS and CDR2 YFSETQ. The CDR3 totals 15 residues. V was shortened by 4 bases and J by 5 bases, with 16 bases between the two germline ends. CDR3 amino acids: CASSKLTPQDNEQFF. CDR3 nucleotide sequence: TGCGCCAGCAGCAAACTAACCCCTCAAGACAATGAGCAGTTCTTC.

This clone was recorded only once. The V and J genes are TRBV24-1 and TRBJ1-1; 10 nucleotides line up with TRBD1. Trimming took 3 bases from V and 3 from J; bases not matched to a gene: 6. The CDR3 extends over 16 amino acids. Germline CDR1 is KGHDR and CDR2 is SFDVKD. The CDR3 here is CATSDGRTGGYTEAFF. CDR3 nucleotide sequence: TGTGCCACCAGTGATGGGAGGACAGGGGGTTACACTGAAGCTTTCTTT.